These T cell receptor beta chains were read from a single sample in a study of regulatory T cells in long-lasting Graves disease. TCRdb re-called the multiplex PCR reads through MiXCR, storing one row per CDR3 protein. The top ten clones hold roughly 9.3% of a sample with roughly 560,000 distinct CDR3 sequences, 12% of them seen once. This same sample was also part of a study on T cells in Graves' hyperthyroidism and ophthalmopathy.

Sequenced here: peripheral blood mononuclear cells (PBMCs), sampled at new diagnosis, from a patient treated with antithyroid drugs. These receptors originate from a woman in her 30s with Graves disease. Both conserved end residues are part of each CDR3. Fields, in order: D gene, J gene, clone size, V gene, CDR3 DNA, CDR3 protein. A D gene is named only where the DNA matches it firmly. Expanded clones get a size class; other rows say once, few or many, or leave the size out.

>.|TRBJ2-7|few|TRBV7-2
TGTGCCAGCAGCTTAGCGATGGGGGCCGAGCAGTACTTC
CASSLAMGAEQYF
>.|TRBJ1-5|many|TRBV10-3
TGTGCCATCAGGGAGGCAGGTAACAATCAGCCCCAGCATTTT
CAIREAGNNQPQHF
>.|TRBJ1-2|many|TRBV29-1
TGCAGCGTTCCATCTAGCGGGGGTTACACCTTC
CSVPSSGGYTF
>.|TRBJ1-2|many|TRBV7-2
TGTGCCAGCAGCTTTGACAGACAATACGGCTACACCTTC
CASSFDRQYGYTF
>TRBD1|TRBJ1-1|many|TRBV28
TGTGCCAGCAGTACTAAATCCGGGACAGCTGAAGCTTTCTTT
CASSTKSGTAEAFF
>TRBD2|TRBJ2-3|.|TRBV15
TGTGCCACCAGCAGAGATACGGGCCCTAGCGGGAGTTCAGATACGCAGTATTTT
CATSRDTGPSGSSDTQYF
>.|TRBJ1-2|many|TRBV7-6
TGTGCCAGCAGCTTAGACAGGAGCGGCTACACCTTC
CASSLDRSGYTF
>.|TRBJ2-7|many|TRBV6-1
TGTGCCAGCAGCTCCACTGGGGCCGGGACCTCCTACGAGCAGTACTTC
CASSSTGAGTSYEQYF
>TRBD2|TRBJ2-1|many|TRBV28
TGTGCCAGCAGTTTTTCCCCTAGCGGGAGACTCGATGAGCAGTTCTTC
CASSFSPSGRLDEQFF
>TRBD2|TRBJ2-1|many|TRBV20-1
TGCAGTGCTAGAGTCTTAGGGACTAGCAAAACAAACAATGAGCAGTTCTTC
CSARVLGTSKTNNEQFF
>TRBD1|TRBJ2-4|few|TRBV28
TGTGCCAGCAGAGAGACAGGGGGAAACATTCAGTACTTC
CASRETGGNIQYF
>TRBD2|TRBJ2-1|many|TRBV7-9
TGTGCCAGCAGCTTAGTCCACTATAGCGGGATGGGCGATGAGCAGTTCTTC
CASSLVHYSGMGDEQFF
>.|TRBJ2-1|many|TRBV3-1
TGTGCCAGCAGTCCGACTCCCCCGGCCTACAATGAGCAGTTCTTC
CASSPTPPAYNEQFF
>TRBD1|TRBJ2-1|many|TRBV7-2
TGTGCCAGCAGCTTGGACAGGGCTTCCTACAATGAGCAGTTCTTC
CASSLDRASYNEQFF
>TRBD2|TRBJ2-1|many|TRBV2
TGTGCCAGCAGTGAAGCCGGCGGGAGCTCCTACAATGAGCAGTTCTTC
CASSEAGGSSYNEQFF
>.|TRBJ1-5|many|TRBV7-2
TGTGCCAGCAGCTTACAGGCAGGGGATCAGCCCCAGCATTTT
CASSLQAGDQPQHF
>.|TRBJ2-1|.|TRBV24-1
TGTGCCACCAGTGTGGGGCCGGAGGGGCAGTTCTTC
CATSVGPEGQFF
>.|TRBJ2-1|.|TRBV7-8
TGTGCCAGCAGTTCCAGGGGGGGGGGCACTAGCGTCTCCTACAATGAGCAGTTCTTC
CASSSRGGGTSVSYNEQFF
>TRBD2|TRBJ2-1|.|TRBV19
TGTGCCAGTAGTATTATAGCGGGAGGGCCGTTTTACAATGAGCAGTTCTTC
CASSIIAGGPFYNEQFF
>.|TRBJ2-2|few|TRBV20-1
TGCAGTGCTGCGCGGGGAAACACCGGGGAGCTGTTTTTT
CSAARGNTGELFF
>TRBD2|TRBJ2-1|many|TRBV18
TGTGCCAGCTCACCACGAACTAGCGGGAGGGGTAATGAGCAGTTCTTC
CASSPRTSGRGNEQFF
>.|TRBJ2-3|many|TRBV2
TGTGCCAGCTGTAGAGTAGATATTAGTATGGATACGCAGTATTTT
CASCRVDISMDTQYF
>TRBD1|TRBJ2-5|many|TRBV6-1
TGTGCCAGCAGTACCCGAGACAGGGGGCGCGGAGAGACCCAGTACTTC
CASSTRDRGRGETQYF